The following is a T cell receptor (beta chain) sequence with its context. Ten or more counts support this clonotype. The antigen it recognizes is unknown. Qualities for individual bases were not recorded, and no much larger clone is one base off. These data come from a study of CD8 T cells in ankylosing spondylitis (dated by TCRdb to about 2017). For the study in its entirety: The study set out to find disease-linked TCR variants by profiling T cell receptor beta repertoires in ankylosing spondylitis patients and healthy donors. In total, the full study cohort was made up of 85 to 140 healthy donors and 25 or so ankylosing spondylitis patients. Peripheral blood was sampled, and synovial fluid was also collected from ankylosing spondylitis patients. Points the paper makes about the study in general: Some motif variants had previously been reported in the synovial fluid and blood of reactive arthritis patients, which suggests shared mechanisms of disease initiation. A TCR beta motif of about 8 highly homologous amino acid variants appeared characteristic of blood from ankylosing spondylitis patients. In peripheral blood, the disease-linked clones were found at relatively low frequencies and had a CD8+ phenotype. The disease-linked clones were reported to be significantly enriched in matched synovial fluid samples from ankylosing spondylitis patients.

The data were produced on an Illumina HiSeq 2500. TCR beta libraries were prepared by quantitative 5'-RACE with molecular barcodes. Concerning the study's data processing: Disease-linked TCR variants were identified with a new computational method built on a probabilistic model of VDJ rearrangement. TCRdb itself trimmed the public reads at Q25 with fastp, ran MiXCR and retained productive beta chains. Identical CDR3 protein sequences are pooled into one entry, listed with their most common genes and DNA. These V and J calls are TCRdb output, not the study's own analysis. The sample contains about 220,000 distinct CDR3 sequences, 6% to 8% of them found a single time. The top ten hold 13% to 15% of the sample. CDR1 and CDR2, looked up from the germline V gene, are MNHNS and SASEGT. From the cysteine through the phenylalanine, the CDR3 covers 15 amino acids. Only CDR3 DNA is held: 45 bases, read in frame from base 1. The germline V end is reduced by 6 bases and the J end by 0 bases; junction bases left unmatched: 5.

Sequenced: blood, either unsorted or a sorted T cell fraction (not recorded which). The rearrangement joined TRBV6-1 to TRBJ2-1; 7 central bases correspond to TRBD1. This receptor was taken from a male donor with ankylosing spondylitis. Read as DNA, the sequence is TGTGCCAGCAGCCGGACAGGAAGCTCCTACAATGAGCAGTTCTTC. This gives the protein CASSRTGSSYNEQFF.